This TCR beta chain came from a study of cytomegalovirus exposure and HLA in healthy donors. Study-wide points: Most CMV-associated TCR beta chains were later found to appear HLA-restricted. Earlier findings revealed that most TCR beta V segments proved productive either about 87% or about 30% of the time. Immune exposure information comprised only CMV serostatus. Later analysis found that TCR beta chains associated with HLA were more clonally expanded than other, equally common chains.

Details on this clone: Its specificity is not known.

The PCR ran on 60 Vbeta and 13 Jbeta primers. Clones were sequenced by immunoSEQ multiplex PCR, and TCRdb holds only the in-frame ones, with some missing. The data show around 100,000 clones, with roughly 80% seen just once and under 4.5% held by the top ten. CDR1 and CDR2 from the germline V gene are LNHDA and SQIVND (reference sequence). J lost 13 bases, V lost 10 bases, and 5 bases had no gene match. This CDR3 region has 11 residues. Sequencing was carried out using PBMCs. The chain employs TRBV19 and TRBJ2-2; TRBD2 matches at 11 bases. This receptor was taken from a man aged 45 to 65 in good health and CMV-seropositive. CDR3 sequence (DNA): TGTGCCACTCTAGCGGGAGGCCCGCTGTTTTTT. Its protein is CATLAGGPLFF.